A single sample is the source of the 15 T cell receptor beta chains below, sequenced in a study of T cell responses to AZD1222 COVID-19 vaccine. The table came from immunoSEQ multiplex PCR; TCRdb's copy has only in-frame clones and leaves some out. The sample yields fewer than 110,000 clones, about 90% seen once. Sequencing was performed on peripheral blood, taken 28 days after the second AZD1222 dose. The origin of the receptors is an adult who received the AZD1222 COVID-19 vaccine.

This chain uses TRBV3-1 (or the pseudogene TRBV3-2) with TRBJ2-3; unclear D gene. The V and J ends lost 1 base and 1 base respectively, with 12 bases between them. The CDR3 is 16 amino acids. Germline V gene lookup returns CDR1 LGHDT and CDR2 YNNKEL (reference sequence). The CDR3 DNA reads as TGTGCCAGCAGCCAAGGGCTTTTCTCGGGCACAGATACGCAGTATTTT. This gives the protein CASSQGLFSGTDTQYF.

CDR3 coding DNA: TGTGCCAGCAGGGAAAGACAGAGTTTGAACACTGAAGCTTTCTTT. Its translation is CASRERQSLNTEAFF. The V gene is TRBV25-1, the J gene TRBJ1-1, with D possibly being TRBD1 (5 bases). Germline CDR1 is MGHDK and CDR2 is SYGVNS. The CDR3 totals 15 residues. V was pared by 6 bases and J by 0 bases, with 14 bases between.

The V call is TRBV5-1, the J call TRBJ2-1, with D perhaps matching TRBD2 (6 bases). V gave up 2 bases and J gave up 1 base, with 13 bases separating them. The CDR3 runs 16 residues. Germline V gives CDR1 SGHRS, CDR2 YFSETQ. The CDR3 sequence is CASSFEGTASYNEQFF. CDR3 nucleotides: TGCGCCAGCAGCTTTGAGGGGACTGCTTCCTACAATGAGCAGTTCTTC.

The V gene is TRBV28, the J gene TRBJ1-4; unclear D gene. Trimming cost V 4 bases and J 7 bases, with 16 bases left between them. The CDR3 loop spans 15 amino acids. CDR1 MDHEN and CDR2 SYDVKM come from the germline V gene. This chain's CDR3 is CASSSSPGRGEKLFF. CDR3 DNA: TGTGCCAGCAGTTCCTCCCCGGGTCGTGGTGAAAAACTGTTTTTT.

The chain has TRBV9 and TRBJ1-2; 7 bases fit TRBD1. J lost 3 bases, V lost 2 bases, and 4 bases had no gene match. CDR1 is SGDLS, CDR2 YYNGEE, per germline. The CDR3 is made up of 14 amino acids. For the CDR3, the DNA is TGTGCCAGCAGCGTGAGGGGGCAGGACTATGGCTACACCTTC. Protein: CASSVRGQDYGYTF.

This chain joins TRBV12-3 or TRBV12-4 and TRBJ1-2; D remains unclear. CDR3 size: 13 residues. The V gene lost 5 bases and the J gene lost 3 bases, with 10 bases spanning the gap. This CDR3 reads CASSIADDYGYTF. As DNA, the CDR3 is TGTGCCAGCAGTATCGCCGATGACTATGGCTACACCTTC.

CDR3 bases: TGCGCCAGCAGCTTAGCGGGAGAAACAGATACGCAGTATTTT. As protein: CASSLAGETDTQYF. The chain combines TRBV5-1 with TRBJ2-3, with 8 bases aligning to TRBD2. Germline V gene data show CDR1 as SGHRS and CDR2 as YFSETQ. V shed 2 bases, J shed 3 bases, and the junction held 2 bases outside the gene matches. The CDR3 has 14 amino acids.

The chain is built from TRBV9 and TRBJ1-4, with D possibly matching TRBD1 (5 bases). The germline gives CDR1 SGDLS, CDR2 YYNGEE. The CDR3 extends over 14 amino acids. V was trimmed by 6 bases and J by 7 bases, leaving 16 bases between them. The CDR3 bases are TGTGCCAGCACCTCTGATGGGACCTTTGAAAAACTGTTTTTT. It encodes CASTSDGTFEKLFF.

The V call is TRBV2, the J call TRBJ1-2; TRBD1 matches 7 bases. After removal of 6 bases from V and 4 bases from J, the junction contained 5 bases not matched to a gene. CDR3 size: 13 residues. Germline values: CDR1 SNHLY, CDR2 FYNNEI. CDR3 coding DNA: TGTGCCAGCAGCCTCAGGGGGAGCTATGGCTACACCTTC. Its translation is CASSLRGSYGYTF.

This clone has only a few counts. V usage is TRBV5-1 and J usage is TRBJ2-1, with D tentatively TRBD2 (7 bases). The CDR3 runs 15 residues. Germline assignment: CDR1 SGHRS and CDR2 YFSETQ. V lost 7 bases, J lost 4 bases, and 18 bases lay in between. The CDR3 spells CASYQLGGPYNEQFF. The CDR3 DNA reads TGCGCCAGCTACCAGTTGGGGGGGCCGTACAATGAGCAGTTCTTC.

CDR3 region: CASSPINRDRGGEQYF. The CDR3 DNA is TGTGCCAGCAGCCCAATAAACCGGGACAGGGGGGGTGAGCAGTACTTC. The chain links TRBV11-2 to TRBJ2-7; 11 nucleotides align to TRBD1. Trimming cost V 5 bases and J 7 bases; bases outside gene matches: 13. The CDR3 runs 16 residues. CDR1 is SGHAT and CDR2 is FQNNGV in the germline V gene.

V is TRBV3-1 (or the pseudogene TRBV3-2) and J is TRBJ2-7; no clear D. Trimming removed 6 bases at V and 5 bases at J, with 8 bases between. The CDR3 runs to 11 residues. Per germline, CDR1 LGHDT and CDR2 YNNKEL (reference sequence). The CDR3 bases are TGTGCCAGCAGTTCCCTGGACGAGCAGTACTTC. It translates to CASSSLDEQYF.

This chain links TRBV7-9 with TRBJ2-3; 16 bases line up with TRBD2. V lost 5 bases, J lost 8 bases, and 7 bases stayed unmatched. CDR3 length equals 16 residues. Germline V CDR1 and CDR2: SEHNR, FQNEAQ (reference sequence). The CDR3: CASSLGTSGGAGTQYF. The CDR3 DNA sequence: TGTGCCAGCAGCCTAGGGACTAGCGGGGGGGCCGGTACGCAGTATTTT.

CDR3 loop: CASSSGPLDSNQPQHF. In nucleotides, the CDR3 is TGTGCCAGCAGCTCCGGTCCTCTAGATAGCAATCAGCCCCAGCATTTT. The rearrangement links TRBV11-2 to TRBJ1-5; D remains ambiguous. From germline, CDR1 is SGHAT and CDR2 FQNNGV. Trimming removed 4 bases from V and 0 bases from J, with 13 bases in between. The CDR3 has 16 residues. The full variable domain, completed using reference TRBV11-2 and TRBJ1-5, is EAGVAQSPRYKIIEKRQSVAFWCNPISGHATLYWYQQILGQGPKLLIQFQNNGVVDDSQLPKDRFSAERLKGVDSTLKIQPAKLEDSAVYLCASSSGPLDSNQPQHFGDGTRLSIL.

The rearrangement uses TRBV6-6 and TRBJ1-5; 7 bases line up with TRBD1. Germline assignment: CDR1 MNHNY and CDR2 SVGAGI (reference sequence). The CDR3 sequence is 13 residues long. Trimming took 5 bases from V and 5 from J; bases not matched to a gene: 3. Here the CDR3 reads CASSIGQDQPQHF. In DNA, the CDR3 is TGTGCCAGCAGTATAGGACAGGATCAGCCCCAGCATTTT.